Following are 4 T cell receptor beta chains from one sample sequenced in a study of blood T cell repertoires in COVID-19. Profiling relied on immunoSEQ multiplex PCR, and the TCRdb table lists in-frame clones only, not all of them. The data contain some 190,000 clones, roughly 85% of them seen just once; the ten biggest clones take up less than 5.5%. The specimen sequenced was peripheral blood. These TCRs come from a woman older than 75 with acute or convalescent COVID-19.

This chain connects TRBV3-1 (or the pseudogene TRBV3-2) to TRBJ1-2, with a tentative D call TRBD1 (5 bases). Germline values: CDR1 LGHDT, CDR2 YNNKEL (reference sequence). The CDR3 spans 14 residues. The V end was cut by 3 bases, the J end by 8 bases, with 16 bases between. The DNA for the CDR3 is TGTGCCAGCAGCCAGGGGATCGGGACTCGGGGCTACACCTTC. Translating gives CASSQGIGTRGYTF.

The V and J genes are TRBV28 and TRBJ1-2, with 7 positions matching TRBD1. CDR1 MDHEN and CDR2 SYDVKM come from the germline V gene. Trimming took 6 bases from V and 2 from J; bases not matched to a gene: 3. This CDR3 has 13 amino acids. In DNA, the CDR3 is TGTGCCAGCAGGATGACAGGGAACTATGGCTACACCTTC. It encodes CASRMTGNYGYTF.

The chain carries TRBV30 and TRBJ1-2; 7 bases agree with TRBD1. J was trimmed by 0 bases and V by 5 bases; bases with no gene match: 6. The CDR3 sequence is 14 residues long. Per the germline V gene, CDR1 is GTSNPN and CDR2 is SVGIG (reference sequence). The CDR3 DNA reads as TGTGCCTGGGAAGGGGGCGACGCTAACTATGGCTACACCTTC. Translation: CAWEGGDANYGYTF.

The count of this clone is one. This chain connects TRBV5-5 to TRBJ2-7; 10 bases are a match to TRBD2. The germline V gene encodes CDR1 SGHKS and CDR2 YYEKEE (reference sequence). The J segment lost 2 bases and the V segment lost 4 bases, leaving 9 bases of the junction unmatched. This CDR3 comprises 16 residues. This CDR3 is CASSPTISGRAYEQYF. CDR3 coding DNA: TGTGCCAGCAGCCCGACGATCAGCGGGAGGGCCTACGAGCAGTACTTC.